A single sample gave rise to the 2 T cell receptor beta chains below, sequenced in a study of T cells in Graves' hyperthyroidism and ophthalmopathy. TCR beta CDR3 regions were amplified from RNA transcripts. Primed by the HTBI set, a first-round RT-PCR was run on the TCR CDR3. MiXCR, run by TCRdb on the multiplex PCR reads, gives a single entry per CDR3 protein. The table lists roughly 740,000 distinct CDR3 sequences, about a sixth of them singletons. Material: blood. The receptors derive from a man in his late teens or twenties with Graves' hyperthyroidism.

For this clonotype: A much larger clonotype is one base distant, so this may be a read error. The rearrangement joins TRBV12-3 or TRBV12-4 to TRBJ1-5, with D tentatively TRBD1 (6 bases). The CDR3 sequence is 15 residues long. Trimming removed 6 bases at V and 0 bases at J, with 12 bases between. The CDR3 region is CASSQGGGSNQPQHF. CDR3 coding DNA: TGTGCCAGCAGCCAAGGGGGAGGTAGCAATCAGCCCCAGCATTTT.

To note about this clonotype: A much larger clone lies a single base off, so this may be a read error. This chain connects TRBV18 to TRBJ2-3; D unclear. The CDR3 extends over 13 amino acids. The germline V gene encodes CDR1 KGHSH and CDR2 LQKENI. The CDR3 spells CASSPPNLDTRYF. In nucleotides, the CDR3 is TGTGCCAGCTCACCACCCAATCTAGATACGCGGTATTTT.